This T cell receptor beta chain was recovered during a study of T cells in Graves' hyperthyroidism and ophthalmopathy. This clonotype was seen many times. RNA transcripts served as the template for amplifying TCR beta CDR3 regions. An initial round of RT-PCR targeting the TCR CDR3 relied on the HTBI primer set. TCRdb re-analysed the multiplex PCR reads in MiXCR, keeping a single row per CDR3 protein. The table shows more than 550,000 distinct CDR3 sequences, with roughly 46% occurring only once. This CDR3 has 12 amino acids. Trimming pared 0 bases from V and 2 bases from J, leaving 5 bases between. Germline loops: CDR1 SQVTM, CDR2 ANQGSEA. Orbital computed tomography, thyroid ultrasound, serum thyroxine and TRAb, and clinical symptoms together informed the diagnoses.

Sequencing was performed on peripheral blood or thyroid tissue (not recorded which). The V call is TRBV29-1, the J call TRBJ2-7; D is uncertain. The TCR comes from an adult man with Graves' disease, either hyperthyroidism or ophthalmopathy (not recorded which). DNA of the CDR3: TGCAGCGTTGAAGACAGGACCTACGAGCAGTACTTC. Translating gives CSVEDRTYEQYF.